This T cell receptor (beta chain) was found in a study of graft-versus-host responses after intestinal transplantation. Turning to the study itself: Transplant recipients had multivisceral, liver-intestinal, or isolated intestinal grafts. Each recipient received anti-thymocyte globulin induction, then tacrolimus and steroids for about 3 years.

The CDR3 has 14 residues. J lost 0 bases, V lost 4 bases, and 3 bases had no gene match. Germline CDR1 is SGHRS and CDR2 is YFSETQ. Assay: immunoSEQ multiplex PCR; the TCRdb copy retains only in-frame clones and omits some. The sample consists of 70,000 to 95,000 clones, roughly nine tenths of them appearing once. About this clone: Its antigen remains unknown.

This chain joins TRBV5-1 and TRBJ2-7; 8 bases align to TRBD2. Source: unstimulated CD4+ T cells sorted from spleen or lymph node cells, taken before intestinal transplant. The TCR comes from a human donor who received an intestinal transplant. CDR3 bases: TGCGCCAGCAGCACCGGGGGGGCCTCCTACGAGCAGTACTTC. It encodes CASSTGGASYEQYF. The full variable domain, rest sourced from reference TRBV5-1 and TRBJ2-7, is KAGVTQTPRYLIKTRGQQVTLSCSPISGHRSVSWYQQTPGQGLQFLFEYFSETQRNKGNFPGRFSGRQFSNSRSEMNVSTLELGDSALYLCASSTGGASYEQYFGPGTRLTVT.